What follows are 17 T cell receptor beta chains derived from one specimen sequenced in a study of T-cell reconstitution after alpha-beta-depleted transplantation in children. Library preparation (for TCRbeta) was performed with unique molecular identifiers. TCRdb recomputed calls from the PCR reads with MiXCR, one row per CDR3 protein. The table shows 300,000 to 400,000 distinct CDR3 sequences, with roughly 17% occurring only once. Sequencing was performed on PBMCs, mostly from graft donor cells, taken 360 days after TCRalphabeta/CD19-depleted stem cell transplant. These receptors all stem from a male patient aged 2 to 9 who had a stem cell transplant for acute lymphoblastic leukemia, so the T cells may come from the graft donor.

Only a few counts were recorded for this clonotype. The chain joins TRBV7-8 to TRBJ2-4, with TRBD2 matching over 9 bases. The V and J ends lost 4 bases and 6 bases, in that order; junction bases with no gene match: 7. The CDR3 totals 15 residues. CDR1 is SGHVS and CDR2 is FQNEAQ in the germline V gene. CDR3 DNA sequence: TGTGCCAGCAGCTCGCCTAGCGGGACCGGAAACATTCAGTACTTC. Its protein product is CASSSPSGTGNIQYF.

The chain is built from TRBV28 and TRBJ2-3; D may be TRBD2 (6 bases). The ends were cut back, 5 bases at V and 3 bases at J, with 12 bases in the middle. Germline values: CDR1 MDHEN, CDR2 SYDVKM. This CDR3 comprises 14 residues. As DNA, the CDR3 is TGTGCCAGCAGTCTCGGGACTCTTACAGATACGCAGTATTTT. It encodes CASSLGTLTDTQYF.

This clonotype was detected a few times. The J gene is TRBJ1-2, the V gene TRBV27, with D perhaps matching TRBD1 (5 bases). This CDR3 spans 14 amino acids. Trimming stripped 2 bases from V and 2 bases from J, with 9 bases between. Per germline, CDR1 MNHEY and CDR2 SMNVEV (reference sequence). DNA of the CDR3: TGTGCCAGCAGTTTACAGGGAGGGAACTATGGCTACACCTTC. As protein: CASSLQGGNYGYTF.

This clonotype was counted a few times. The V gene is TRBV29-1, the J gene TRBJ2-7; possible D gene TRBD1, 6 bases. V lost 4 bases, J lost 3 bases, and 16 bases lay in between. The CDR3 sequence is 14 residues long. Germline lookup yields CDR1 SQVTM and CDR2 ANQGSEA. Here the CDR3 reads CSVGSTLRGYEQYF. In DNA form, the CDR3 reads TGCAGCGTTGGCTCGACGCTCAGGGGCTACGAGCAGTACTTC.

A few counts support this clonotype. The chain joins TRBV10-3 to TRBJ2-1; unclear D gene. CDR3 size: 13 residues. Germline assignment: CDR1 ENHRY and CDR2 SYGVKD. Trimming left V 0 bases short and J 5 bases short, with 5 bases between. The CDR3 region is CAISESGDNEQFF. DNA for the CDR3: TGTGCCATCAGTGAGTCGGGCGACAATGAGCAGTTCTTC.

This clonotype was seen ten or more times. The CDR3: CASKPPGVGSYNEQFF. In DNA form, the CDR3 reads TGTGCCAGCAAGCCACCTGGGGTCGGTTCCTACAATGAGCAGTTCTTC. V gene TRBV12-3 or TRBV12-4 combines with J gene TRBJ2-1, with no clear D. V shed 7 bases and J shed 1 base, with 17 bases lying between them. This CDR3 contains 16 residues.

This clonotype was detected ten times or more. The gene calls are TRBV12-3 or TRBV12-4 and TRBJ1-3; perhaps TRBD1 as D (5 bases). The CDR3 sequence is 16 residues long. Trimming stripped 3 bases from V and 1 base from J, with 13 bases between. This CDR3 is CASSLGQGVSGNTIYF. CDR3 nucleotides: TGTGCCAGCAGTTTGGGGCAGGGAGTTTCTGGAAACACCATATATTTT.

The V call is TRBV7-9, the J call TRBJ2-7, with D possibly TRBD1 on 6 matching bases. V was shortened by 1 base and J by 5 bases, with 12 bases between the two germline ends. Germline CDR1 is SEHNR and CDR2 is FQNEAQ (reference sequence). The CDR3 is 14 amino acids. The CDR3 DNA reads as TGTGCCAGCAGCTTAGTCACAGGGTCCCACGAGCAGTACTTC. Amino acid sequence: CASSLVTGSHEQYF. The complete variable domain, with remaining parts taken from reference TRBV7-9 and TRBJ2-7, reads DTGVSQNPRHKITKRGQNVTFRCDPISEHNRLYWYRQTLGQGPEFLTYFQNEAQLEKSRLLSDRFSAERPKGSFSTLEIQRTEQGDSAMYLCASSLVTGSHEQYFGPGTRLTVT.

This clonotype showed up many times. V is TRBV25-1 and J is TRBJ1-5; D unresolved. The CDR3 consists of 15 residues. Trimming left V 3 bases short and J 2 bases short, with 11 bases between. Germline V CDR1 and CDR2: MGHDK, SYGVNS. CDR3 DNA sequence: TGTGCCAGCAGTGATGGGGATTCGGGCAATCAGCCCCAGCATTTT. Its protein product is CASSDGDSGNQPQHF.

This clonotype was observed a few times. The chain couples TRBV28 to TRBJ2-7, with 9 bases lining up with TRBD1. The CDR3 spans 16 residues. V shed 6 bases, J shed 6 bases, and the junction held 15 bases outside the gene matches. Germline V gene sequence: CDR1 MDHEN, CDR2 SYDVKM. The CDR3 sequence is CASSPPPGTGSFEQYF. The CDR3 coding sequence is TGTGCCAGCAGCCCACCCCCCGGGACAGGGAGTTTCGAGCAGTACTTC.

The chain is built from TRBV6-2 or TRBV6-3 and TRBJ2-1; D assignment may be TRBD1 or TRBD2 (5 bases each). Trimming removed 5 bases from V and 3 bases from J, with 23 bases in between. This CDR3 region has 18 residues. Looked up from germline, CDR1 is MNHEY and CDR2 is SVGEGT. CDR3 amino acids: CASSALPMGVRDYNEQFF. CDR3 bases: TGTGCCAGCAGTGCCCTTCCCATGGGGGTAAGGGACTACAATGAGCAGTTCTTC.

The chain recombines TRBV6-5 with TRBJ2-7; TRBD1 matches 8 bases. With 0 bases clipped from V and 3 bases from J, the junction kept 7 bases outside the gene matches. Germline V gene data show CDR1 as MNHEY and CDR2 as SVGAGI. There are 16 residues in the CDR3. In DNA form, the CDR3 reads TGTGCCAGCAGTTACTCGATTGTGGGACAGGTCTACGAGCAGTACTTC. Translated: CASSYSIVGQVYEQYF.

This clonotype was observed at least ten times. The genes are TRBV21-1 and TRBJ2-1; TRBD1, the D gene given by the table, was not confirmed from the DNA. TRBV21-1 is noted as a pseudogene. CDR3 size: 13 residues. The CDR3 is CASSTEWGCEQFF. In DNA, the CDR3 is TGTGCCAGCAGCACTGAGTGGGGGTGCGAGCAGTTCTTC.

This clonotype was detected a few times. The rearrangement joins TRBV4-3 to TRBJ2-6; 10 bases agree with TRBD1. V dropped 1 base and J dropped 8; count of bases not matched to a gene: 5. Germline CDR1 LGHNA, CDR2 YSLEER. The CDR3 is 16 amino acids. The CDR3: CASSQAWGQGTNVLTF. CDR3 DNA sequence: TGCGCCAGCAGCCAAGCGTGGGGACAGGGGACCAACGTCCTGACTTTC.

This clonotype was found a few times. The V call is TRBV7-9, the J call TRBJ2-7; 7 bases line up with TRBD1. The CDR3 sequence is 15 residues long. Germline V gives CDR1 SEHNR, CDR2 FQNEAQ (reference sequence). After removal of 1 base from V and 4 bases from J, the junction contained 7 bases not matched to a gene. Written as DNA, the CDR3 is TGTGCCAGCAGCTTAGTGATCGGCAGGGGGTACGAGCAGTACTTC. This gives the protein CASSLVIGRGYEQYF. The full variable domain, completed using reference TRBV7-9 and TRBJ2-7, is DTGVSQNPRHKITKRGQNVTFRCDPISEHNRLYWYRQTLGQGPEFLTYFQNEAQLEKSRLLSDRFSAERPKGSFSTLEIQRTEQGDSAMYLCASSLVIGRGYEQYFGPGTRLTVT.

A few counts support this clonotype. This sequence joins TRBV29-1 and TRBJ2-1; 7 nucleotides agree with TRBD2. Trimming at V came to 7 bases and at J to 6 bases, leaving 6 bases not matched to a gene. Per germline, CDR1 SQVTM and CDR2 ANQGSEA. The CDR3 covers 12 residues. CDR3 coding DNA: TGCAGCGGTCTAGCGGCGATCAATGAGCAGTTCTTC. Its translation: CSGLAAINEQFF.

This clonotype has only a few counts. CDR3 sequence reads: CASSQLGQTNSYEQYF. The CDR3 DNA follows: TGTGCCAGCAGCCAACTAGGACAGACTAACTCCTACGAGCAGTACTTC. This chain links TRBV28 with TRBJ2-7, with D possibly TRBD1 on 6 matching bases. Germline CDR1 reads MDHEN; CDR2 reads SYDVKM. This CDR3 is built from 16 residues. V was cut by 6 bases and J by 0 bases, with 18 bases left in between. Together with reference TRBV28 and TRBJ2-7, the CDR3 gives the full variable domain: DVKVTQSSRYLVKRTGEKVFLECVQDMDHENMFWYRQDPGLGLRLIYFSYDVKMKEKGDIPEGYSVSREKKERFSLILESASTNQTSMYLCASSQLGQTNSYEQYFGPGTRLTVT.